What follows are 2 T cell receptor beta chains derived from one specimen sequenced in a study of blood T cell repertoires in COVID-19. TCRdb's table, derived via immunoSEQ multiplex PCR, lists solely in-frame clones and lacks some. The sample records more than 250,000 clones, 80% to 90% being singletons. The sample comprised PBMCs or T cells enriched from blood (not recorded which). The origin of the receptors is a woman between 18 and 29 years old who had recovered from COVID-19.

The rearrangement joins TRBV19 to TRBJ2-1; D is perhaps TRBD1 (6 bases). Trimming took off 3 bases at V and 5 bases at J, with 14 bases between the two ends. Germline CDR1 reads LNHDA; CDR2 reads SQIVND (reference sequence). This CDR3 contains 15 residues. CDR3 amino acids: CASSMSAGADNEQFF. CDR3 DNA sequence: TGTGCCAGTAGTATGTCGGCAGGGGCGGACAATGAGCAGTTCTTC.

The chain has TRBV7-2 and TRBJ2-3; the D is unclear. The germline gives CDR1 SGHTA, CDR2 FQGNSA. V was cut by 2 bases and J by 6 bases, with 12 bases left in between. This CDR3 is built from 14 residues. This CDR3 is CASSLQTQWDTQYF. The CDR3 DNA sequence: TGTGCCAGCAGCTTACAGACTCAGTGGGATACGCAGTATTTT. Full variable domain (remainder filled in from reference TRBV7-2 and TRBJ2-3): GAGVSQSPSNKVTEKGKDVELRCDPISGHTALYWYRQSLGQGLEFLIYFQGNSAPDKSGLPSDRFSAERTGGSVSTLTIQRTQQEDSAVYLCASSLQTQWDTQYFGPGTRLTVL.